The 13 T cell receptor beta chains below come from one sample, sequenced in a study of blood T cell repertoires in COVID-19. Clones were sequenced by immunoSEQ multiplex PCR, and TCRdb holds only the in-frame ones, with some missing. The sample yields some 260,000 clones, 88% seen once. Sequencing was done on a sample of peripheral blood. These receptors all stem from a woman between 65 and 79 years old with COVID-19, enrolled during active disease.

This clone was counted a single time. DNA for the CDR3: TGTGCCACCTGGACAGTGACTAGCAATCAGCCCCAGCATTTT. Translation gives CATWTVTSNQPQHF. The chain employs TRBV28 and TRBJ1-5, with D maybe TRBD1 (6 bases). Trimming removed 10 bases from V and 0 bases from J, with 13 bases in between. Germline lookup yields CDR1 MDHEN and CDR2 SYDVKM. The CDR3 covers 14 residues.

V usage is TRBV24-1 and J usage is TRBJ2-1, with 16 bases lining up with TRBD2. Germline CDR1 is KGHDR and CDR2 is SFDVKD. CDR3 length: 16 residues. V dropped 3 bases and J dropped 9; count of bases not matched to a gene: 4. CDR3 nucleotide sequence: TGTGCCACCAGTGATCATGGGACTAGCGGGAGGGGTGAGCAGTTCTTC. The encoded protein is CATSDHGTSGRGEQFF.

The chain couples TRBV2 to TRBJ2-7; 16 nucleotides agree with TRBD2. Germline values: CDR1 SNHLY, CDR2 FYNNEI. Trimming at V came to 4 bases and at J to 4 bases, leaving 1 base not matched to a gene. This CDR3 has 15 residues. CDR3 bases: TGTGCCAGCAGTGCGGGACTAGCGGGAGGGTACGAGCAGTACTTC. This encodes CASSAGLAGGYEQYF.

The chain joins TRBV6-5 to TRBJ1-1; D gene uncertain. V was trimmed by 8 bases and J by 0 bases, leaving 10 bases between them. The CDR3 sequence is 13 residues long. Germline CDR1 and CDR2: MNHEY and SVGAGI. CDR3 loop: CASRGRLNTEAFF. The CDR3 nucleotides read TGTGCCAGCCGAGGGCGGTTGAACACTGAAGCTTTCTTT.

The V call is TRBV11-2, the J call TRBJ2-7; TRBD2 agrees at 8 bases. The CDR3 has 17 amino acids. Trimming removed 5 bases from V and 5 bases from J; junction bases left unmatched: 17. Germline V gene data show CDR1 as SGHAT and CDR2 as FQNNGV. As DNA, the CDR3 is TGTGCCAGCAGCGACAGGATCTTGGGGGGACTAGGCAACGAGCAGTACTTC. Translation gives CASSDRILGGLGNEQYF.

This chain uses TRBV5-4 with TRBJ1-6; no reliable D call. Germline V gives CDR1 SGHNT, CDR2 YYREEE (reference sequence). V was cut by 4 bases and J by 5 bases, with 13 bases left in between. The CDR3 consists of 15 residues. CDR3 DNA sequence: TGTGCCAGCAGCCTGAAACAGAGCCATAATTCACCCCTCCACTTT. Translated, it gives CASSLKQSHNSPLHF. Based on the CDR3 plus reference TRBV5-4 and TRBJ1-6, the full variable domain is ETGVTQSPTHLIKTRGQQVTLRCSSQSGHNTVSWYQQALGQGPQFIFQYYREEENGRGNFPPRFSGLQFPNYSSELNVNALELDDSALYLCASSLKQSHNSPLHFGNGTRLTVT.

For this clone: This specimen includes other DNA sequences encoding the same CDR3. This chain links TRBV6-5 with TRBJ1-2, with D perhaps TRBD1 (5 bases). The CDR3 sequence is 11 residues long. Trimming stripped 5 bases from V and 5 bases from J, with 6 bases between. Per germline, CDR1 MNHEY and CDR2 SVGAGI. CDR3 amino acids: CASSQGYGYTF. The CDR3 region has the DNA TGTGCCAGCAGTCAGGGTTATGGCTACACCTTC.

The chain is built from TRBV7-3 and TRBJ2-3; TRBD2 is a possible D gene (5 bases). Between the trimmed V and J ends, which lost 3 bases and 10 bases, there was a span of 14 bases. The CDR3 loop spans 13 amino acids. The germline V gene encodes CDR1 SGHTA and CDR2 FQGTGA. The DNA for the CDR3 is TGTGCCAGCAGCTTGGTTGACGGAGGCGCGCAGTATTTT. Its protein product is CASSLVDGGAQYF.

The CDR3 DNA sequence: TGTGCCAGCAGCCTCGGAGCAGCGGACGTCTATGGCTACACCTTC. This gives the protein CASSLGAADVYGYTF. V usage is TRBV7-3 and J usage is TRBJ1-2; D gene unclear. CDR1 is SGHTA, CDR2 FQGTGA, per germline. The CDR3 runs to 15 residues. The V gene lost 5 bases and the J gene lost 4 bases, with 17 bases spanning the gap.

This rearrangement joins TRBV5-1 to TRBJ2-5; 7 bases map to TRBD1. Germline V gene sequence: CDR1 SGHRS, CDR2 YFSETQ. V shed 4 bases and J 3 bases; nucleotides not matched to a gene: 6. The CDR3 length is 14 residues. The CDR3 reads CASSPGTAEETQYF. DNA for the CDR3: TGCGCCAGCAGCCCGGGGACAGCTGAAGAGACCCAGTACTTC.

The V and J genes are TRBV29-1 and TRBJ1-4, with a possible D match to TRBD1 (5 bases). Germline CDR1 and CDR2: SQVTM and ANQGSEA. The CDR3 covers 15 residues. V was trimmed by 0 bases and J by 4 bases, leaving 12 bases between them. CDR3 amino acids: CSVEEYGTGNEKLFF. The DNA for the CDR3 is TGCAGCGTTGAAGAGTATGGGACTGGTAATGAAAAACTGTTTTTT.

The chain carries TRBV12-5 and TRBJ1-1; the D is unclear. V lost 2 bases, J lost 3 bases, and 7 bases lay in between. The CDR3 sequence is 13 residues long. Germline V CDR1 and CDR2: LGHNT, FRNRAP. CDR3 loop: CASGLIHYTEAFF. The DNA for the CDR3 is TGTGCTAGTGGTTTGATCCACTACACTGAAGCTTTCTTT.

This chain uses TRBV30 with TRBJ2-3, with 7 bases matching TRBD2. CDR3 length: 13 residues. Looked up from germline, CDR1 is GTSNPN and CDR2 is SVGIG (reference sequence). The junction had 9 bases not matched to a gene; V was cut back by 7 bases and J by 5 bases. The CDR3 region is CALYGGEGDTQYF. In DNA form, the CDR3 reads TGTGCCTTATATGGGGGGGAAGGAGATACGCAGTATTTT.